This TCR beta chain is from a study of T-cell memory formation after mild COVID-19. Study-wide results and limits: A second wave expanding day 15 to 37 was CD4+-biased; contracting clones were balanced. Still unconfirmed is whether the second-wave clones peaking on day 37 recognized SARS-CoV-2.

In the case of this clonotype: Its antigen is as yet unknown.

One entry per CDR3 protein results from TCRdb running MiXCR on the 5' RACE reads. The table has 350,000 to 500,000 distinct CDR3 sequences, about 22% seen once; the top ten hold under 15%. The V end lost 5 bases, the J end lost 1 base, and 6 bases lay between the germline ends. This CDR3 is built from 13 residues. The germline gives CDR1 MNHEY, CDR2 SVGEGT. This receptor was taken from an adult woman who had mild COVID-19 (a few samples of this study predate the infection). Cell type and time point are not known. The chain carries TRBV6-2 or TRBV6-3 and TRBJ2-1; D gene uncertain. Sequenced input: PBMCs or a T cell subset sorted from them (not recorded which). The CDR3 nucleotides are TGTGCCAGCAGTAGTGAGTCCTACAATGAGCAGTTCTTC. This encodes CASSSESYNEQFF.